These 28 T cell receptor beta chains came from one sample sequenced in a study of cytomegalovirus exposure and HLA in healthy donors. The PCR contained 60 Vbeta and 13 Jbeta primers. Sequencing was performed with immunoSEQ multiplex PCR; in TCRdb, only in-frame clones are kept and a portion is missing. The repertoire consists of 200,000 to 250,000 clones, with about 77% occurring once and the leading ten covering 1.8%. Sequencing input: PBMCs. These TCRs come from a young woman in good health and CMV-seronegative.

The CDR3 bases are TGTGCCAGCTCACGGGGGGGGGACTACAATGAGCAGTTCTTC. This gives the protein CASSRGGDYNEQFF. The chain carries TRBV6-5 and TRBJ2-1; 8 bases line up with TRBD2. The germline gives CDR1 MNHEY, CDR2 SVGAGI. The V gene end was trimmed by 8 bases and the J gene end by 3 bases; junction bases not matched to a gene: 6. This CDR3 region has 14 residues.

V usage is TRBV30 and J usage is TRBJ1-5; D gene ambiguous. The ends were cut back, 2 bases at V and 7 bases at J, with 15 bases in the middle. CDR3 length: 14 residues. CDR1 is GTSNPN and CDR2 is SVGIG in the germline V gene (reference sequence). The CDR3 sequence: CAWSPTSGIQPQHF. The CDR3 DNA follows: TGTGCCTGGAGTCCTACCTCGGGGATCCAGCCCCAGCATTTT.

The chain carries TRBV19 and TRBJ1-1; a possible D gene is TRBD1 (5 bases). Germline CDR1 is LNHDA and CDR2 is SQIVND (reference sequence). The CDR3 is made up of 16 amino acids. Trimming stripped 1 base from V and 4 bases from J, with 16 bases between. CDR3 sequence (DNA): TGTGCCAGTAGTATAGGACAGTTTACCTCGGGCACTGAAGCTTTCTTT. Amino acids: CASSIGQFTSGTEAFF.

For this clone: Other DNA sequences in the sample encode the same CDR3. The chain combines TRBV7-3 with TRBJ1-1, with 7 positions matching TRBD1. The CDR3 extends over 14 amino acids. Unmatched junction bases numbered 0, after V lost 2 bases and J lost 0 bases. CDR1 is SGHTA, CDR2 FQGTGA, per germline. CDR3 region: CASSLDRVNTEAFF. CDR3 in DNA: TGTGCCAGCAGCTTAGACAGGGTGAACACTGAAGCTTTCTTT.

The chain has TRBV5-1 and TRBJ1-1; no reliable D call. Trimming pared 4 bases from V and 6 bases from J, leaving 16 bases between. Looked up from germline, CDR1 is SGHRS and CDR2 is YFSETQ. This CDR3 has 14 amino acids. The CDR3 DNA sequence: TGCGCCAGCAGCGAGGAGGTCACGGCCGCTGAAGCTTTCTTT. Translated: CASSEEVTAAEAFF.

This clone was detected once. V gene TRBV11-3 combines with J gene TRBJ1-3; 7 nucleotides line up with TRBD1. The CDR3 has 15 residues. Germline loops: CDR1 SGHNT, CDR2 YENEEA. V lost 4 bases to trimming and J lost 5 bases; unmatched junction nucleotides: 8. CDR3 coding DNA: TGTGCCAGCAGCTCCCAGGGGGGCAGACGAAACACCATATATTTT. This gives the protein CASSSQGGRRNTIYF.

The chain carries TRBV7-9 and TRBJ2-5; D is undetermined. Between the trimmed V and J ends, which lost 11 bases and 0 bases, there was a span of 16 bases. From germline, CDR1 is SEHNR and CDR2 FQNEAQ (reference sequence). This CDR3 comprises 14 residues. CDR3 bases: TGTGCCGTGCCGGGTCGACGGTACCAAGAGACCCAGTACTTC. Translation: CAVPGRRYQETQYF.

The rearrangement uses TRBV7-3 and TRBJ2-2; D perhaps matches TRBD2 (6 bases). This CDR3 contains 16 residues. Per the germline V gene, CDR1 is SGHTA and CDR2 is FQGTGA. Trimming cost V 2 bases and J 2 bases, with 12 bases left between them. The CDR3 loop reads CASSLAGSGNTGELFF. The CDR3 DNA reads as TGTGCCAGCAGCTTAGCAGGTAGCGGAAACACCGGGGAGCTGTTTTTT.

The CDR3 loop reads CASSFLAGGPADEQYF. The CDR3 DNA reads TGTGCCAGCAGTTTCCTAGCGGGAGGACCCGCCGACGAGCAGTACTTC. V is TRBV27 and J is TRBJ2-7; 11 bases are shared with TRBD2. J lost 5 bases, V lost 3 bases, and 9 bases had no gene match. The CDR3 spans 16 residues. In germline, CDR1 is MNHEY, CDR2 SMNVEV (reference sequence).

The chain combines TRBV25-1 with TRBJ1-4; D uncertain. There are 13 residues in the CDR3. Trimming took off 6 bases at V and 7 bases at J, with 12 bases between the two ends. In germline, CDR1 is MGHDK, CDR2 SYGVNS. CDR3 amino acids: CASRRHDGEKLFF. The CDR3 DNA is TGTGCCAGCAGGAGACATGACGGTGAAAAACTGTTTTTT.

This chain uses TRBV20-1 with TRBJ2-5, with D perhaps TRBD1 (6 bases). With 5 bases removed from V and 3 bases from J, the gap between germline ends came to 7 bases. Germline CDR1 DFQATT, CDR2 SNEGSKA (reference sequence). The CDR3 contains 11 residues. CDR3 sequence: CSADRKETQYF. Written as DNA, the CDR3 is TGCAGTGCTGACAGGAAAGAGACCCAGTACTTC.

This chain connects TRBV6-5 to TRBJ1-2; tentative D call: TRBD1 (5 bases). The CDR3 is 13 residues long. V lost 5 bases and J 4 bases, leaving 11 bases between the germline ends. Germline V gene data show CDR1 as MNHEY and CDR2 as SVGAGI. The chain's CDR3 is CASSNTGLYGYTF. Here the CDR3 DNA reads TGTGCCAGCAGTAACACGGGACTCTATGGCTACACCTTC.

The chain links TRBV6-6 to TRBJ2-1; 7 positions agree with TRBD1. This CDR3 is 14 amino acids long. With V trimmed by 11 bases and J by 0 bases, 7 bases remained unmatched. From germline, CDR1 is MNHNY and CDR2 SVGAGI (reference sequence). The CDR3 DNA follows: TGTGCCGTCACCCCAGGGGGCTCCTACAATGAGCAGTTCTTC. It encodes CAVTPGGSYNEQFF.

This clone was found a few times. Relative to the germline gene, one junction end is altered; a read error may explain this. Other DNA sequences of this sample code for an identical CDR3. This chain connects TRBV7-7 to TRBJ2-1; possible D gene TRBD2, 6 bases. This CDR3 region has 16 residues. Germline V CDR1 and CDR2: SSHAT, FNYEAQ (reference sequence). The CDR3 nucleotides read TGTGCTAGCAGCTTAGGCGTTGGCGGGACCTACAATGAGCAGTTCTTC. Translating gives CASSLGVGGTYNEQFF.

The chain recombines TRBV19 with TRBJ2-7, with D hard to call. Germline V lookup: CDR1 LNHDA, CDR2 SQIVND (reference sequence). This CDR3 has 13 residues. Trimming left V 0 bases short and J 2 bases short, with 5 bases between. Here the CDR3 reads CASSIESAYEQYF. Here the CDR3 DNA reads TGTGCCAGTAGTATAGAGTCAGCCTACGAGCAGTACTTC.

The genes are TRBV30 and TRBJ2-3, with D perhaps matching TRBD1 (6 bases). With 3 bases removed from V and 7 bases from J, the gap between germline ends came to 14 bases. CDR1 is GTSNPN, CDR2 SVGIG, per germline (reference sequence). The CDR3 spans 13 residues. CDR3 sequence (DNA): TGTGCCTGGAGAGCCGGGACACCCTATACGCAGTATTTT. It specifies CAWRAGTPYTQYF.

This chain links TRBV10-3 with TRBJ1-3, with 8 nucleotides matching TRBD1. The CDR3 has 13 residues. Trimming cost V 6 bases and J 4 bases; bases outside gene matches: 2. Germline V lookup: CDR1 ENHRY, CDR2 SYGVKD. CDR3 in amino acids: CAIRTGEGNTIYF. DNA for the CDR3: TGTGCCATCAGGACAGGGGAAGGAAACACCATATATTTT.

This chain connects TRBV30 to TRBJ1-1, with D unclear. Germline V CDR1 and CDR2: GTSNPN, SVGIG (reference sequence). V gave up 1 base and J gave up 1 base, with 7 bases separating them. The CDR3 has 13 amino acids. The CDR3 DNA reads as TGTGCCTGGAGTGCCCAACAGAACACTGAAGCTTTCTTT. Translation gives CAWSAQQNTEAFF.

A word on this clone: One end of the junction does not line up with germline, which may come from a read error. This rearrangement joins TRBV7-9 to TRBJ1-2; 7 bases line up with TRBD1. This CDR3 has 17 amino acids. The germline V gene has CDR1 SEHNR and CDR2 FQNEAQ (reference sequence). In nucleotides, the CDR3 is TGTTCCAGCAGCCGTAGACAGGGAGAGGACCTTCACTATGGCTACACCTTC. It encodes CSSSRRQGEDLHYGYTF.

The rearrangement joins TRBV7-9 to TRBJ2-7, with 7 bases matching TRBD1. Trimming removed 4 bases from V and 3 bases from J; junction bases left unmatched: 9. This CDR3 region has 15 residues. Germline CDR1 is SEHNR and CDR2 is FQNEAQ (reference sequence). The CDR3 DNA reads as TGTGCCAGCAGCTCCGCCGGGACAGCTATCTACGAGCAGTACTTC. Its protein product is CASSSAGTAIYEQYF. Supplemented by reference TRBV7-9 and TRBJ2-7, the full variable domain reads DTGVSQNPRHKITKRGQNVTFRCDPISEHNRLYWYRQTLGQGPEFLTYFQNEAQLEKSRLLSDRFSAERPKGSFSTLEIQRTEQGDSAMYLCASSSAGTAIYEQYFGPGTRLTVT.

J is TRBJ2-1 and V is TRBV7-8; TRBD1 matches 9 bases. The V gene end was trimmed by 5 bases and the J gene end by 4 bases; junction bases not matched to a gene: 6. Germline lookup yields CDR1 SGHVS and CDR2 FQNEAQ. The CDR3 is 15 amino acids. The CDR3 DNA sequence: TGTGCCAGCAGCCCTACGGGACAGGGTTACAATGAGCAGTTCTTC. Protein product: CASSPTGQGYNEQFF.

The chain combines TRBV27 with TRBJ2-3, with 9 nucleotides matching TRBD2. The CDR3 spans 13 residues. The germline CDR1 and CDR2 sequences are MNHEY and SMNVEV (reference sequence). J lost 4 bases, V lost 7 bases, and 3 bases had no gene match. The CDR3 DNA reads TGTGCCAGCATGCGGGGGGGCTCAGATACGCAGTATTTT. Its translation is CASMRGGSDTQYF.

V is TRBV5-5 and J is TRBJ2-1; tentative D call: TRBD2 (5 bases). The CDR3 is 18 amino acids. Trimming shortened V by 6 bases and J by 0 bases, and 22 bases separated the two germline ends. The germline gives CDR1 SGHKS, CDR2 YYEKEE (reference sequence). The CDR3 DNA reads TGTGCCAGCACCCCGAGGGTGGCGGGTATGGTCTCCTACAATGAGCAGTTCTTC. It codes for CASTPRVAGMVSYNEQFF.

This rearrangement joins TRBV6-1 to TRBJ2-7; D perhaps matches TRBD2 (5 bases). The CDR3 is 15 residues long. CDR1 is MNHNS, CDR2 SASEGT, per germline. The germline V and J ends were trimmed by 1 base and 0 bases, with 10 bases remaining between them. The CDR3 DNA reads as TGTGCCAGCAGTGAAGAAGGACTGAGCTCCTACGAGCAGTACTTC. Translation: CASSEEGLSSYEQYF.

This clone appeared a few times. This CDR3 is CSATSAGEQYF. CDR3 sequence (DNA): TGCAGTGCTACTAGCGCTGGCGAGCAGTACTTC. The chain combines TRBV20-1 with TRBJ2-7; D possibly corresponds to TRBD2 (6 bases). Germline loops: CDR1 DFQATT, CDR2 SNEGSKA (reference sequence). V dropped 4 bases and J dropped 6 bases, with 10 bases sitting between them. The CDR3 extends over 11 amino acids.

Written as DNA, the CDR3 is TGTGCCAGCACAGTTCAGATAATAGCTGGCTACACCTTC. This codes for CASTVQIIAGYTF. The rearrangement joins TRBV6-1 to TRBJ1-2; no firm D call. The CDR3 covers 13 residues. Trimming took 7 bases from V and 7 from J, leaving 16 bases between them. Germline V gene lookup returns CDR1 MNHNS and CDR2 SASEGT.

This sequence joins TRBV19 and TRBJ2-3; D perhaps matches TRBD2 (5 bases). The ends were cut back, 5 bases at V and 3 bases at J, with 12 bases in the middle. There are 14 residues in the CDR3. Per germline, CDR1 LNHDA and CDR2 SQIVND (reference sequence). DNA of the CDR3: TGTGCCAGTAGTGCCCGACTAAAGACAGATACGCAGTATTTT. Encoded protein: CASSARLKTDTQYF.

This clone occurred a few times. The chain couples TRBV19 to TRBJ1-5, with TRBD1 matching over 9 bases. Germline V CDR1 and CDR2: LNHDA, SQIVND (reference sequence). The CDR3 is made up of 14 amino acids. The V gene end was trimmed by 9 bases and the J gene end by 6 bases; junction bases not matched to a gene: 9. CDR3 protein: CASSGQGRFQPQHF. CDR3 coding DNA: TGTGCCAGCTCGGGACAGGGCAGGTTTCAGCCCCAGCATTTT.